This TCR beta chain was observed in a study of CD8 T cells in ankylosing spondylitis. General study findings and limits: Certain motif variants had earlier appeared in reactive arthritis synovial fluid and blood. A TCR beta motif of several highly homologous variants seemed to mark ankylosing spondylitis blood. Relatively scarce in peripheral blood, disease-linked clones were CD8+. Significantly higher representation of disease-linked clones was reported for matched ankylosing spondylitis synovial fluid.

Quantitative molecular-barcoded 5'-RACE generated the TCR beta libraries. TCRdb re-called the 5' RACE reads through MiXCR, storing one row per CDR3 protein. The data contain 350,000 to 450,000 distinct CDR3 sequences, roughly 27% of them singletons. The CDR3 totals 13 residues. CDR1 and CDR2 (germline): MNHEY, SMNVEV (reference sequence). V lost 6 bases, J lost 5 bases, and 10 bases lay in between. This clonotype showed up just a few times. The target antigen is unknown. V and J are TRBV27 and TRBJ2-2, with D perhaps TRBD2 (6 bases). Sequencing was done on a sample of blood, either unsorted or a sorted T cell fraction (not recorded which). The source is a male donor with ankylosing spondylitis. The CDR3 coding sequence is TGTGCCAGCAGACTTAGCGGAACCGGGGAGCTGTTTTTT. It translates to CASRLSGTGELFF.